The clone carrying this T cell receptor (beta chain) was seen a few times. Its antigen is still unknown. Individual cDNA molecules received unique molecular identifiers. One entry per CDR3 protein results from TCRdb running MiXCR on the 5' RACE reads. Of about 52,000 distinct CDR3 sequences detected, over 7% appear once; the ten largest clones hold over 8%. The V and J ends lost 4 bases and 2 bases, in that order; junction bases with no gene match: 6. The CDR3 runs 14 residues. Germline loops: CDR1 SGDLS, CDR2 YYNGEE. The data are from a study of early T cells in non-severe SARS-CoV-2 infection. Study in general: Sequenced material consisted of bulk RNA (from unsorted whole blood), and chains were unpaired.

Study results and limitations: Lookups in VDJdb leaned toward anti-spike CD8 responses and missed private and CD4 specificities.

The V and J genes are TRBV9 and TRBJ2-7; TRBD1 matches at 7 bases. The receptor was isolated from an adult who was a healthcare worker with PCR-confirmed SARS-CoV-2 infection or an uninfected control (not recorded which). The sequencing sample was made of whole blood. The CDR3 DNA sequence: TGTGCCAGCAGCCCCCGGGACAGCCCCTACGAGCAGTACTTC. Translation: CASSPRDSPYEQYF. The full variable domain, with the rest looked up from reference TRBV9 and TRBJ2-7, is DSGVTQTPKHLITATGQRVTLRCSPRSGDLSVYWYQQSLDQGLQFLIQYYNGEERAKGNILERFSAQQFPDLHSELNLSSLELGDSALYFCASSPRDSPYEQYFGPGTRLTVT.